This T cell receptor beta chain was found in a study of cytomegalovirus exposure and HLA in healthy donors. Regarding this clone: Its antigen is undetermined.

TCRdb's table, derived via immunoSEQ multiplex PCR, lists solely in-frame clones and lacks some. The top ten hold about 2.8% of the sample, which has around 200,000 clones, 80% to 85% seen once. The CDR3 contains 15 residues. Germline V lookup: CDR1 SGDLS, CDR2 YYNGEE. Trimming at V came to 3 bases and at J to 5 bases, leaving 9 bases not matched to a gene. Study-wide results and limits: Published work reported that the classifier diagnosed cytomegalovirus status with high specificity and sensitivity. It was found in a later analysis that first-cohort TCR clusters tended to co-occur in the 90 to 150 validation repertoires. Specificity of a few CMV-associated chains for CMV antigens was verified in vitro.

Sample: PBMCs. The receptor was isolated from a woman between 18 and 30 years old in good health and CMV-seropositive. V usage is TRBV9 and J usage is TRBJ1-1, with 8 bases aligning to TRBD1. The CDR3 reads CASSAPGGAGTEAFF. The CDR3 region has the DNA TGTGCCAGCAGCGCCCCAGGGGGCGCAGGAACTGAAGCTTTCTTT. The complete variable domain, with remaining parts taken from reference TRBV9 and TRBJ1-1, reads DSGVTQTPKHLITATGQRVTLRCSPRSGDLSVYWYQQSLDQGLQFLIQYYNGEERAKGNILERFSAQQFPDLHSELNLSSLELGDSALYFCASSAPGGAGTEAFFGQGTRLTVV.